The 18 T cell receptor beta chains in this list originate from one sample, sequenced in a study of blood T cell repertoires in COVID-19. Sequenced by immunoSEQ multiplex PCR; TCRdb stores in-frame clones only, minus some. The sample has under 200,000 clones; roughly four fifths are singletons. The sequenced material came from peripheral blood. The source is a human donor with acute or convalescent COVID-19. The donor label of this sample is uncertain.

This clone was observed many times. The chain combines TRBV4-1 with TRBJ2-6; 7 bases map to TRBD1. The germline gives CDR1 MGHRA, CDR2 YSYEKL. The CDR3 is 19 residues long. Trimming cost V 2 bases and J 2 bases; bases outside gene matches: 12. The CDR3 bases are TGCGCCAGCAGCCAAAAAGCCCGGGACAGCTCCCCTGGGGCCAACGTCCTGACTTTC. It codes for CASSQKARDSSPGANVLTF.

The chain carries TRBV9 and TRBJ2-1, with 10 bases that match TRBD2. Germline values: CDR1 SGDLS, CDR2 YYNGEE. V dropped 0 bases and J dropped 9; count of bases not matched to a gene: 6. The CDR3 totals 15 residues. This CDR3 is CASSVDPAGGLEQFF. DNA for the CDR3: TGTGCCAGCAGCGTAGACCCAGCGGGAGGGCTTGAGCAGTTCTTC. Full variable domain (missing parts from reference TRBV9 and TRBJ2-1): DSGVTQTPKHLITATGQRVTLRCSPRSGDLSVYWYQQSLDQGLQFLIQYYNGEERAKGNILERFSAQQFPDLHSELNLSSLELGDSALYFCASSVDPAGGLEQFFGPGTRLTVL.

A single count supports this clone. The chain links TRBV9 to TRBJ1-4, with TRBD1 identical over 7 bases. Trimming took 3 bases from V and 3 from J; bases not matched to a gene: 5. CDR1 SGDLS and CDR2 YYNGEE come from the germline V gene. The CDR3 contains 15 residues. The DNA of the CDR3 is TGTGCCAGCAGCGCAACCGGGACAGCTAATGAAAAACTGTTTTTT. Amino acid sequence: CASSATGTANEKLFF.

The rearrangement joins TRBV6-5 to TRBJ2-3; 8 bases line up with TRBD2. Germline V gene data show CDR1 as MNHEY and CDR2 as SVGAGI. The CDR3 loop spans 15 amino acids. J gave up 3 bases and V 5 bases, and 7 bases lay outside the gene matches. The CDR3 DNA is TGTGCCAGCAGTAGACTAGCGAGGGGGACAGATACGCAGTATTTT. Residues: CASSRLARGTDTQYF.

The chain combines TRBV6-6 with TRBJ1-5, with TRBD1 identical over 8 bases. Germline-derived CDR1 and CDR2 are MNHNY and SVGAGI (reference sequence). Losses at the gene ends were 6 bases for V and 6 bases for J; bases not matched to a gene: 7. CDR3 length: 14 amino acids. CDR3 loop: CASSQGAESQPQHF. CDR3 bases: TGTGCCAGCAGCCAGGGGGCTGAGAGTCAGCCCCAGCATTTT.

The CDR3 region has the DNA TGTGCCACGGGACCAGGGGGCGCGAACTATGGCTACACCTTC. Protein sequence: CATGPGGANYGYTF. This rearrangement joins TRBV28 to TRBJ1-2; 8 bases match TRBD1. The V gene end was trimmed by 10 bases and the J gene end by 2 bases; junction bases not matched to a gene: 9. Per germline, CDR1 MDHEN and CDR2 SYDVKM. The CDR3 is 14 residues long.

The chain has TRBV27 and TRBJ1-2; 10 bases line up with TRBD1. Trimming at V came to 5 bases and at J to 8 bases, leaving 8 bases not matched to a gene. The CDR3 runs 14 residues. The germline V gene encodes CDR1 MNHEY and CDR2 SMNVEV (reference sequence). The CDR3: CASSDRQGAGGYTF. The DNA of the CDR3 is TGTGCCAGCAGTGACCGACAGGGGGCGGGAGGCTACACCTTC.

V and J are TRBV19 and TRBJ1-5, with a tentative D call TRBD1 (5 bases). The CDR3 is made up of 15 amino acids. Germline CDR1 and CDR2: LNHDA and SQIVND (reference sequence). V lost 3 bases and J lost 5, with 14 bases in between. The CDR3 loop is CASSMSSGRDQPQHF. For the CDR3, the DNA is TGTGCCAGTAGTATGTCGTCAGGGAGGGATCAGCCCCAGCATTTT.

The chain joins TRBV6-5 to TRBJ2-5; TRBD2 matches 7 bases. CDR3 size: 14 residues. Germline V gene sequence: CDR1 MNHEY, CDR2 SVGAGI. The J segment lost 5 bases and the V segment lost 8 bases, leaving 11 bases of the junction unmatched. The CDR3 here is CASRRAGEGETQYF. Written as DNA, the CDR3 is TGTGCCAGCCGCCGGGCGGGAGAGGGGGAGACCCAGTACTTC.

V is TRBV6-1 and J is TRBJ1-2; D remains ambiguous. Germline V gene sequence: CDR1 MNHNS, CDR2 SASEGT. With 2 bases removed from V and 5 bases from J, the gap between germline ends came to 12 bases. The CDR3 is 14 residues long. The CDR3 sequence: CASSERGGLYGYTF. DNA for the CDR3: TGTGCCAGCAGTGAAAGAGGAGGGCTTTATGGCTACACCTTC.

The genes are TRBV28 and TRBJ1-2; D not resolved. Germline V lookup: CDR1 MDHEN, CDR2 SYDVKM. The CDR3 sequence is 12 residues long. V shed 8 bases and J shed 0 bases, with 7 bases lying between them. The CDR3 DNA follows: TGTGCCAGCCAGATTTCTAACTATGGCTACACCTTC. Translated: CASQISNYGYTF.

The rearrangement uses TRBV5-1 and TRBJ2-5; 9 bases are a match to TRBD2. Germline V CDR1 and CDR2: SGHRS, YFSETQ. V was pared by 1 base and J by 5 bases, with 6 bases of the junction left unmatched. There are 15 residues in the CDR3. CDR3 in amino acids: CASSLSSGSLETQYF. CDR3 sequence (DNA): TGCGCCAGCAGCTTGAGTAGCGGGAGTCTTGAGACCCAGTACTTC.

The J gene is TRBJ2-1, the V gene TRBV3-1 (or the pseudogene TRBV3-2); 8 bases line up with TRBD1. CDR1 and CDR2 (germline): LGHDT, YNNKEL (reference sequence). The CDR3 runs to 15 residues. The V and J ends lost 4 bases and 5 bases, in that order; junction bases with no gene match: 7. This CDR3 is CASSLRQGKDNEQFF. In nucleotides, the CDR3 is TGTGCCAGCAGCCTACGACAGGGGAAGGACAATGAGCAGTTCTTC.

To note about this clone: Other DNA sequences in the sample encode the same CDR3. This chain connects TRBV5-4 to TRBJ1-2; 7 bases line up with TRBD1. The CDR3 runs to 12 residues. Looked up from germline, CDR1 is SGHNT and CDR2 is YYREEE (reference sequence). After removal of 0 bases from V and 8 bases from J, the junction contained 1 base not matched to a gene. Here the CDR3 reads CASSLDRGGYTF. The CDR3 DNA reads as TGTGCCAGCAGCTTGGACAGGGGAGGCTACACCTTC.

The chain links TRBV7-2 to TRBJ1-1; D may be TRBD1 (5 bases). Germline V CDR1 and CDR2: SGHTA, FQGNSA. The CDR3 is 15 residues long. Trimming cost V 5 bases and J 1 base, with 14 bases left between them. The CDR3 nucleotides read TGTGCCAGCAGCCAGGACCGCGGACAGAACACTGAAGCTTTCTTT. Protein sequence: CASSQDRGQNTEAFF.

J is TRBJ2-6 and V is TRBV21-1; the D segment call TRBD1 is taken from the table without a DNA check. TRBV21-1 is a known pseudogene. This CDR3 is built from 20 residues. In DNA, the CDR3 is TGTGCCAGCAGCAAAGAGGCGGGACAGGGGGCCTGCTCTGGGGCCAACGTCCTGACTTTC. Its translation is CASSKEAGQGACSGANVLTF.

CDR3 loop: CASSLGGQGARAFF. The CDR3 DNA follows: TGCGCCAGCAGCTTGGGGGGACAGGGGGCCCGAGCTTTCTTT. The J gene is TRBJ1-1, the V gene TRBV5-1; the match to TRBD1 covers 12 bases. The CDR3 totals 14 residues. V lost 0 bases to trimming and J lost 10 bases; unmatched junction nucleotides: 4. The germline CDR1 and CDR2 sequences are SGHRS and YFSETQ.

The rearrangement joins TRBV18 to TRBJ1-4, with no clear D. This CDR3 comprises 16 residues. V was shortened by 1 base and J by 0 bases, with 9 bases between the two germline ends. Germline values: CDR1 KGHSH, CDR2 LQKENI. CDR3 protein: CASSPRAGATNEKLFF. CDR3 bases: TGTGCCAGCTCACCACGGGCCGGGGCAACTAATGAAAAACTGTTTTTT.